This is a list of T cell receptor beta chains from one sample in a study of chemoradiotherapy in HPV16-positive cancers. The repertoire was sequenced with immunoSEQ multiplex PCR; TCRdb's copy has only in-frame clones and lacks some. The sample yields fewer than 3,000 clones, 87% seen once. Sequencing used tumor tissue, obtained from a patient who underwent chemoradiotherapy. Receptors originate from a human donor with HPV-associated anogenital cancer. Each CDR3 is given without its conserved first and last residue. Fields, in order: V gene, J gene, CDR3 protein.

V: TRBV12-5
J: TRBJ2-5
CDR3: ASGLVLSGSMVETQY

V: TRBV7-9
J: TRBJ2-5
CDR3: ASSLKGWQQETQY

V: TRBV30
J: TRBJ2-2
CDR3: AWGEFSGGELF

V: TRBV6-5
J: TRBJ2-7
CDR3: ASSYRQGEQY

V: TRBV30
J: TRBJ2-7
CDR3: AWSVEGKPYEQY

V: TRBV7-9
J: TRBJ1-4
CDR3: ASSLASGNEKLF

V: TRBV4-3
J: TRBJ1-1
CDR3: ASSQGPGGPNTEAF

V: TRBV18
J: TRBJ1-5
CDR3: ASSWKREQPQH

V: TRBV28
J: TRBJ1-2
CDR3: ASSLSNYGYT

V: TRBV27
J: TRBJ1-1
CDR3: ASSSTGGARSDTEAF

V: TRBV6-5
J: TRBJ2-3
CDR3: ASSYSIGSTDTQY

V: TRBV6-6
J: TRBJ2-2
CDR3: ASTWERLNTGELF

V: TRBV18
J: TRBJ1-4
CDR3: ASSQMANEKLF

V: TRBV6-5
J: TRBJ1-4
CDR3: ASRDPREGNEKLF

V: TRBV6-5
J: TRBJ2-1
CDR3: ASSPSGAVPNEQF

V: TRBV19
J: TRBJ2-7
CDR3: ASSMLAEGYEQY

V: TRBV14
J: TRBJ2-7
CDR3: ASSLIYGSEQY

V: TRBV13
J: TRBJ2-2
CDR3: ASSSLAGGNTGELF

V: TRBV19
J: TRBJ2-2
CDR3: ASKKATNTGELF

V: TRBV5-1
J: TRBJ2-1
CDR3: ASSLAGDYNEQF

V: TRBV5-1
J: TRBJ2-7
CDR3: ASSLAERRGEQY

V: TRBV28
J: TRBJ1-1
CDR3: ASSLRGHLNTEAF

V: TRBV30
J: TRBJ2-5
CDR3: AWSHGAGKETQY

V: TRBV7-2
J: TRBJ2-1
CDR3: ASSPGLAAHNEQF

V: TRBV7-9
J: TRBJ1-6
CDR3: ASKPGQGGSNSPLH

V: TRBV5-6
J: TRBJ1-2
CDR3: ASSFGDRAPLSGYT

V: TRBV7-2
J: TRBJ2-5
CDR3: ASSLVSGSQETQY

V: TRBV5-1
J: TRBJ2-3
CDR3: ASSSGQGADTQY

V: TRBV19
J: TRBJ1-2
CDR3: ASSALDIPYGYT

V: TRBV7-9
J: TRBJ2-1
CDR3: ASSFSGVGYNEQF

V: TRBV7-3
J: TRBJ2-1
CDR3: ASSLDRGHEQF

V: TRBV29-1
J: TRBJ1-2
CDR3: SVELSFGAGYT

V: TRBV28
J: TRBJ1-2
CDR3: AIQQVPGGFYYGYT

V: TRBV7-2
J: TRBJ2-3
CDR3: ASSLRTGWGTDTQY

V: TRBV7-9
J: TRBJ2-1
CDR3: ASSFLHLGVNEQF

V: TRBV11-1
J: TRBJ2-3
CDR3: ASSLLEADTQY

V: TRBV7-3
J: TRBJ1-4
CDR3: ASSSGQPTNEKLF

V: TRBV9
J: TRBJ2-5
CDR3: ASSSLGGGDQETQY

V: TRBV2
J: TRBJ1-4
CDR3: ASAPWDVGEKLF

V: TRBV12-5
J: TRBJ2-5
CDR3: ASGSPAGETQY

V: TRBV7-3
J: TRBJ2-1
CDR3: ASSQMGPSYNEQF

V: TRBV18
J: TRBJ1-3
CDR3: ASSGTGGYSGNTIY

V: TRBV11-2
J: TRBJ2-1
CDR3: ASSFAGREYNEQF